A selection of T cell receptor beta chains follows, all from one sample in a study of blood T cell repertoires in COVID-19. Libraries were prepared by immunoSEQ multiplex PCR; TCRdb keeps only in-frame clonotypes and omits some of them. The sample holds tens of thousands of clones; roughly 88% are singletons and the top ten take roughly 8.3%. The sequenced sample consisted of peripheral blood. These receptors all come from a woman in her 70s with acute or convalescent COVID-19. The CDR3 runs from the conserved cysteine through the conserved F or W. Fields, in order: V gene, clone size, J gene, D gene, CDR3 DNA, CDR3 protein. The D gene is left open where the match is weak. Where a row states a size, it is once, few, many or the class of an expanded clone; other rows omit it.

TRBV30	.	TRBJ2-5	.	TGTGCCTGGAGGAGCCCTTCAGGGTTGGGGGAGACCCAGTACTTC	CAWRSPSGLGETQYF
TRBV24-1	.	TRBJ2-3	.	TGTGCCACCAGTGAAGGGACTGCAAGTACAGATACGCAGTATTTT	CATSEGTASTDTQYF
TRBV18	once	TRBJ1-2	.	TGTGCCAGCTCACCGTCTGTGAAGGGGAGGGACTATGGCTACACCTTC	CASSPSVKGRDYGYTF
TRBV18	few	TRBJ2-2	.	TGTGCCAGCTCACTCGCTAGCCGTTCGGTCGGGGAGCTGTTTTTT	CASSLASRSVGELFF
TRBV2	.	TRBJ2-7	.	TGTGCCAGCAGTGATCAGGGCTTGTACGAGCAGTACTTC	CASSDQGLYEQYF
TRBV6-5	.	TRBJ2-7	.	TGTGCCAGCAGCCTACAGGAATACTACGAGCAGTACTTC	CASSLQEYYEQYF
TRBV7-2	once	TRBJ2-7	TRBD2	TGTGCCAGCAGCTTAGACGCGGGGGGAACTAACGAGCAGTACTTC	CASSLDAGGTNEQYF
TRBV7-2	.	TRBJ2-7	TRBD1	TGTGCCAGCAGCGAGACAGGGAGTACCTACGAGCAGTACTTC	CASSETGSTYEQYF
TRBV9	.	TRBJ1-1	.	TGTGCCAGCAGCGTAGATATTGATGGGCGAGGGTACACTGAAGCTTTCTTT	CASSVDIDGRGYTEAFF
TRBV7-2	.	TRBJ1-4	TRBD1	TGTGCCAGCAGCCCCCAGGTGGACAGGGGTACAAAACTGTTTTTT	CASSPQVDRGTKLFF
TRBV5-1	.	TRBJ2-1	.	TGCGCCAGCAGCCCTAGCTCCCCTAACAAGGGGGGGGGCGATGAGCAGTTCTTC	CASSPSSPNKGGGDEQFF
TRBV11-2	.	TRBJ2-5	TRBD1	TGTGCCAGCAGCCTACGACCGGGACAGCTACAAGAGACCCAGTACTTC	CASSLRPGQLQETQYF
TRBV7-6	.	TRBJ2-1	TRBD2	TGTGCCAGCAGCTTATGGGGGAGGGCCTACAATGAGCAGTTCTTC	CASSLWGRAYNEQFF
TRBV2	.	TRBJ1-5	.	TGTGCCAGCAGGGGACACCTCAATCAGCCCCAGCATTTT	CASRGHLNQPQHF
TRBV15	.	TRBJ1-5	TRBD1	TGTGCCACCAGCCCGGGACAGGGGCTTGGTAGCAATCAGCCCCAGCATTTT	CATSPGQGLGSNQPQHF
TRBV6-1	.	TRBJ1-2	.	.	CASSEARRAGSGYTF
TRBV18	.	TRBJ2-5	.	TGTGCCAGCTCATCGCGGCGTGGTAGGGAGACCCAGTACTTC	CASSSRRGRETQYF
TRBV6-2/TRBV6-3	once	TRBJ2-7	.	TGTGCCAGCAGCCCCTTTTTCGAGCAGTACTTC	CASSPFFEQYF
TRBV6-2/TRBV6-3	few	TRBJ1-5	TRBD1	TGTGCCAGCAGTTACGACAGGGTGGGCAATCAGCCCCAGCATTTT	CASSYDRVGNQPQHF
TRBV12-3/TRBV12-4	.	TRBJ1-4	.	TGTGCCAGCAGTTTCGCCCGGGGTGAAAAACTGTTTTTT	CASSFARGEKLFF
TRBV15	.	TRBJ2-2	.	TGTGCCACCAGCAGAGATCGGGATCTGGGGGCTGTCGGGGAGCTGTTTTTT	CATSRDRDLGAVGELFF
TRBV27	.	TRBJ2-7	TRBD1	TGTGCCAGCAGTCGGACAGGGCCAACCTACGAGCAGTACTTC	CASSRTGPTYEQYF
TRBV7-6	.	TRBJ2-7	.	TGTGCCAGCAGCTTATCAGTCGGTACAGACTCCTACGAGCAGTACTTC	CASSLSVGTDSYEQYF
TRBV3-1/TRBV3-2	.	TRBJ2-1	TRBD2	TGTGCCAGCAGCCCCAGGACTAGACAGTACAATGAGCAGTTCTTC	CASSPRTRQYNEQFF
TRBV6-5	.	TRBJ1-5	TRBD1	TGTGCCAGCAGCGTCGGACAGGGTCGTCAGCCCCAGCATTTT	CASSVGQGRQPQHF
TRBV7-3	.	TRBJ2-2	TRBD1	TGTGCCAGCAGCCCTAACCAATACAGGGGCACCGGGGAGCTGTTTTTT	CASSPNQYRGTGELFF
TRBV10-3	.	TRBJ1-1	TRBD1	TGTGCCACCGCCCCGGGACAGAAGAACACTGAAGCTTTCTTT	CATAPGQKNTEAFF
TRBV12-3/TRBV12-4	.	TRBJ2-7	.	TGTGCCAGCAGTTTTGGGGCACGCTACGAGCAGTACTTC	CASSFGARYEQYF
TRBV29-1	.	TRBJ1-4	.	TGCAGCGTTGAAATTGGGGCGGATGAAAAACTGTTTTTT	CSVEIGADEKLFF
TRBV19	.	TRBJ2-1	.	TGTGCCAGTAGTTCTACACTACAGGGTAGGGAGCAGTTCTTC	CASSSTLQGREQFF
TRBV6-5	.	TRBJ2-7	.	TGTGCCAGCAGTTTTCCGGGACATATCTACGAGCAGTACTTC	CASSFPGHIYEQYF
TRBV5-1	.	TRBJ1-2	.	TGCGCCAGCAGCTTGGGGGGGCCAGAGAACTATGGCTACACCTTC	CASSLGGPENYGYTF
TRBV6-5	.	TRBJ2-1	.	TGTGCCAGCTGGCCCTTTGGGGCTTACAATGAGCAGTTCTTC	CASWPFGAYNEQFF
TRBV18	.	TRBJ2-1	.	TGTGCCAGCTCCTTAGGGGGGGCCCACGGTGTCAATGAGCAGTTCTTC	CASSLGGAHGVNEQFF
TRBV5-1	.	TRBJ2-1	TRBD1	TGCGCCAGCAGCTTGGTCTGGGACAGGGAGATGAATGAGCAGTTCTTC	CASSLVWDREMNEQFF
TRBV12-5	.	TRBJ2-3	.	TGTGCTAGTGCCCTCTGGGGGGGCACAGATACGCAGTATTTT	CASALWGGTDTQYF
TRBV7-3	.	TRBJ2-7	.	TGTGCCAGCAGCTTAAGTCACAACTACGAGCAGTACTTC	CASSLSHNYEQYF
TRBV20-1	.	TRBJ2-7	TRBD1	TGCAGTGCTAGTTCAGGGGGATACGAGCAGTACTTC	CSASSGGYEQYF